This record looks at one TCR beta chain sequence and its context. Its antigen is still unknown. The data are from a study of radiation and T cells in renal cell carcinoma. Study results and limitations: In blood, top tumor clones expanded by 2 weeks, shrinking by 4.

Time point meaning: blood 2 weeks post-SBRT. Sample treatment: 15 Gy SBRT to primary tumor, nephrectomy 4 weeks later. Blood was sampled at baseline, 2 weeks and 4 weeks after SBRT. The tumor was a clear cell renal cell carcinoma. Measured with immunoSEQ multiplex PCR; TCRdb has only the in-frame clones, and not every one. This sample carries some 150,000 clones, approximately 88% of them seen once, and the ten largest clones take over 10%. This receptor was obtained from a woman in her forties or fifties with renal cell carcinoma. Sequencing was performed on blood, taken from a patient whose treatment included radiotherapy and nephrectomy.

The CDR3 loop reads CASSLQGWAEAFF. The DNA of the CDR3 is TGTGCCAGCAGCTTACAAGGGTGGGCTGAAGCTTTCTTT. J is TRBJ1-1 and V is TRBV7-8; D is unresolved. The V gene's germline CDR1 is SGHVS and CDR2 FQNEAQ. Deletions cut 2 bases from V and 6 bases from J, with 10 bases between. This CDR3 is 13 amino acids long.